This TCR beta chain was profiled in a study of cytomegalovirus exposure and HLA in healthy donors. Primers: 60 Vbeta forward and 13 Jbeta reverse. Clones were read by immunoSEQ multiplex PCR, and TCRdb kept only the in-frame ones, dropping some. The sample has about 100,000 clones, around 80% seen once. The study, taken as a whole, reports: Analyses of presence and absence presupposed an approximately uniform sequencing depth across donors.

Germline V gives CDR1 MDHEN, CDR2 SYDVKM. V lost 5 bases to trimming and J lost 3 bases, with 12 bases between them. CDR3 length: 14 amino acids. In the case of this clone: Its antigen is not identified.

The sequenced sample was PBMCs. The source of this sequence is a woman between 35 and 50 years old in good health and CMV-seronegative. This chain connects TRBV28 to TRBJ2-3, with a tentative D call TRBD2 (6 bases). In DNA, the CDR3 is TGTGCCAGCAGTCGGTCAGGAGGGACAGATACGCAGTATTTT. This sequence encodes CASSRSGGTDTQYF.